Listed here are 15 T cell receptor beta chains from one sample, sequenced in a study of CD4 T cells in relation to SARS-CoV-2 and coronaviruses. Their antigens are not known. Unexposed donor CD4+ T cells date from about 2011-2018, before the COVID-19 pandemic. After roughly 9 days of culture, CD4+ T cells were isolated. Produced via immunoSEQ multiplex PCR; TCRdb's table is partial and in-frame only. The sample lists about 19,000 clones; about 72% were seen once. Sequencing was performed on CD4+ T cells from PBMCs, cultured in vitro. The source is a human donor in good health.

The CDR3 here is CAWAFPGGPEAFF. CDR3 nucleotides: TGTGCCTGGGCTTTCCCAGGGGGCCCGGAAGCTTTCTTT. The chain links TRBV30 to TRBJ1-1; 8 bases line up with TRBD1. This CDR3 contains 13 residues. The ends lost 5 bases at V and 8 bases at J; junction bases unmatched: 10. Germline V gives CDR1 GTSNPN, CDR2 SVGIG (reference sequence).

The table lists this clone with a few counts. The rearrangement joins TRBV9 to TRBJ2-2, with D tentatively TRBD2 (5 bases). Trimming pared 0 bases from V and 4 bases from J, leaving 10 bases between. The CDR3 is 15 amino acids. Germline loops: CDR1 SGDLS, CDR2 YYNGEE. The CDR3 DNA sequence: TGTGCCAGCAGCGTAGGAGGGAGTAGCACCGGGGAGCTGTTTTTT. Translation: CASSVGGSSTGELFF.

V and J are TRBV7-3 and TRBJ1-1, with D possibly TRBD1 on 5 matching bases. V was clipped by 8 bases and J by 2 bases, with 15 bases between them. Germline assignment: CDR1 SGHTA and CDR2 FQGTGA. This CDR3 comprises 14 residues. Here the CDR3 reads CASSGTAGNTEAFF. The CDR3, as DNA: TGTGCCAGCTCCGGGACCGCTGGAAACACTGAAGCTTTCTTT.

V gene TRBV5-4 combines with J gene TRBJ2-6; D is undetermined. The length of the CDR3 is 15 residues. Deletions cut 0 bases from V and 2 bases from J, with 6 bases between. The germline V gene encodes CDR1 SGHNT and CDR2 YYREEE (reference sequence). The chain's CDR3 is CASSLDAAGANVLTF. The CDR3 DNA reads as TGTGCCAGCAGCTTGGACGCCGCTGGGGCCAACGTCCTGACTTTC.

This chain uses TRBV6-5 with TRBJ2-2; 8 nucleotides match TRBD2. The germline gives CDR1 MNHEY, CDR2 SVGAGI. Germline trimming cut 3 bases from V and 4 bases from J; bases unmatched to any gene: 4. CDR3 length equals 15 residues. The CDR3 DNA sequence: TGTGCCAGCAGTTATGCGGGAGGAAGCACCGGGGAGCTGTTTTTT. It codes for CASSYAGGSTGELFF.

The chain employs TRBV20-1 and TRBJ2-1; 13 bases line up with TRBD2. The trim removed 3 bases at V and 5 bases at J, leaving 4 bases unmatched. CDR3 size: 15 residues. Germline CDR1 is DFQATT and CDR2 is SNEGSKA (reference sequence). CDR3 DNA sequence: TGCAGTGCTAGTACCGGGACTAGCGGGAACAATGAGCAGTTCTTC. Residues: CSASTGTSGNNEQFF.

This chain joins TRBV2 and TRBJ1-2; D might be TRBD1 (6 bases). V shed 4 bases and J shed 7 bases, with 16 bases lying between them. The V gene's germline CDR1 is SNHLY and CDR2 FYNNEI. CDR3 length: 14 amino acids. The CDR3 reads CASSVAGALGGYTF. CDR3 DNA sequence: TGTGCCAGCAGTGTGGCAGGGGCGTTAGGTGGCTACACCTTC.

The rearrangement links TRBV19 to TRBJ1-6, with 8 bases aligning to TRBD1. V was pared by 3 bases and J by 6 bases, with 7 bases of the junction left unmatched. Looked up from germline, CDR1 is LNHDA and CDR2 is SQIVND (reference sequence). There are 16 residues in the CDR3. The CDR3 DNA reads as TGTGCCAGTAGTATGAACAGGGGGTCAAGTAATTCACCCCTCCACTTT. Amino acids: CASSMNRGSSNSPLHF.

This rearrangement joins TRBV27 to TRBJ1-5, with 9 positions matching TRBD1. Germline CDR1 and CDR2: MNHEY and SMNVEV (reference sequence). The CDR3 has 14 amino acids. V shed 6 bases, J shed 4 bases, and the junction held 4 bases outside the gene matches. CDR3 nucleotide sequence: TGTGCCAGCAGCCCCGGGACAGGGAATCAGCCCCAGCATTTT. It translates to CASSPGTGNQPQHF.

The chain is built from TRBV3-1 (or the pseudogene TRBV3-2) and TRBJ2-3; TRBD2 might be the D (6 bases). This CDR3 has 16 residues. V lost 2 bases and J lost 2, with 14 bases in between. Per germline, CDR1 LGHDT and CDR2 YNNKEL (reference sequence). The CDR3 DNA sequence: TGTGCCAGCAGCCAATTTGGAGGGAGAGTCACAGATACGCAGTATTTT. Amino acid sequence: CASSQFGGRVTDTQYF.

The genes are TRBV7-9 and TRBJ1-1; D is unresolved. Germline loops: CDR1 SEHNR, CDR2 FQNEAQ (reference sequence). Trimming stripped 0 bases from V and 5 bases from J, with 10 bases between. This CDR3 is built from 14 residues. CDR3 region: CASSLARRETEAFF. In DNA, the CDR3 is TGTGCCAGCAGCTTAGCACGGAGGGAGACTGAAGCTTTCTTT.

This clone was recorded once. The V gene is TRBV9, the J gene TRBJ2-1, with 14 bases aligning to TRBD2. CDR1 is SGDLS, CDR2 YYNGEE, per germline. Losses at the gene ends were 4 bases for V and 5 bases for J; bases not matched to a gene: 8. The CDR3 spans 17 residues. CDR3 loop: CASSPRGLAGDNNEQFF. As DNA, the CDR3 is TGTGCCAGCAGCCCCCGGGGACTAGCGGGAGATAACAATGAGCAGTTCTTC.

The rearrangement links TRBV11-2 to TRBJ2-3; 9 bases align to TRBD2. Germline V gene data show CDR1 as SGHAT and CDR2 as FQNNGV. The CDR3 has 18 amino acids. The trim removed 0 bases at V and 6 bases at J, leaving 13 bases unmatched. The CDR3 nucleotides are TGTGCCAGCAGCTTAGATTTTACAGGGACTAGCCCTCGGGATACGCAGTATTTT. Encoded protein: CASSLDFTGTSPRDTQYF.

This chain links TRBV28 with TRBJ2-3; 12 nucleotides line up with TRBD1. The germline gives CDR1 MDHEN, CDR2 SYDVKM. The CDR3 covers 18 residues. V shed 7 bases and J 2 bases; nucleotides not matched to a gene: 13. CDR3 loop: CASNGSGTGGLFTDTQYF. The CDR3 DNA sequence: TGTGCCAGCAATGGATCCGGGACAGGGGGCCTATTCACAGATACGCAGTATTTT.

The chain combines TRBV12-3 or TRBV12-4 with TRBJ2-4; 8 bases map to TRBD2. V gave up 5 bases and J gave up 10 bases; unmatched junction bases: 7. The CDR3 is 13 residues long. CDR3 DNA sequence: TGTGCCAGCAGTCCTCGGGGGGGCTCTATTCAGTACTTC. It yields the protein CASSPRGGSIQYF.